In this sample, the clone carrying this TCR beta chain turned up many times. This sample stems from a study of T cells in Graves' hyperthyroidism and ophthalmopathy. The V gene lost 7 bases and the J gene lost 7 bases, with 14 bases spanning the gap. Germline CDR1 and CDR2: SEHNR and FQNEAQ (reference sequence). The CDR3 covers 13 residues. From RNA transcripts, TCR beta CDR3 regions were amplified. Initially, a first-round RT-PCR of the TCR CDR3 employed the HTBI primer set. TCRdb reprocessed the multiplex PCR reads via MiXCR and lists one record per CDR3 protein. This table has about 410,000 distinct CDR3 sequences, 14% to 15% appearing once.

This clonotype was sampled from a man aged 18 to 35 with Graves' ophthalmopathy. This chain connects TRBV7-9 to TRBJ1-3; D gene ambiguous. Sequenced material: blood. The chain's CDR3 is CASIKTSANTIYF. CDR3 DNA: TGTGCCAGCATCAAGACCTCCGCGAACACCATATATTTT.